One and the same sample provided the 2 T cell receptor beta chains below, sequenced in a study of T cell responses to AZD1222 COVID-19 vaccine. Using immunoSEQ multiplex PCR, the repertoire was profiled, and TCRdb retains in-frame clones only, with some absent. The profile shows 150,000 to 200,000 clones, approximately 94% of them singletons. The sequencing used peripheral blood, collected on day 0 of AZD1222 vaccination. Every receptor here comes from an adult in good health.

This clone occurred once. The gene calls are TRBV19 and TRBJ1-2, with D unclear. This CDR3 is 14 amino acids long. Trimming left V 4 bases short and J 5 bases short, with 14 bases between. Germline V CDR1 and CDR2: LNHDA, SQIVND (reference sequence). CDR3: CASSTSGKPYGYTF. Here the CDR3 DNA reads TGTGCCAGTAGTACGAGCGGGAAACCTTATGGCTACACCTTC.

This rearrangement joins TRBV28 to TRBJ2-7; 7 bases are shared with TRBD1. Germline V gives CDR1 MDHEN, CDR2 SYDVKM. This CDR3 is built from 15 residues. The trim removed 11 bases at V and 5 bases at J, leaving 18 bases unmatched. CDR3 loop: CASYERTGRVDEQYF. The CDR3 region has the DNA TGTGCCTCTTACGAAAGGACAGGCCGCGTAGACGAGCAGTACTTC.